The entry below gives a single T cell receptor (beta chain) sequence along with its context. Method: immunoSEQ multiplex PCR; TCRdb's copy keeps in-frame clones and lacks some. This table has about 83,000 clones, around 84% appearing once. The sample belongs to a study of blood T cell repertoires in COVID-19. Study-wide context: Some COVID-19 samples were acute and others convalescent; all came from the United States, Italy and Spain.

This TCR was recovered from a woman aged 80 or over in a cohort sampled during active or convalescent COVID-19. The specimen was peripheral blood.

The CDR3 reads CASSTPWDRANTEAFF. CDR3 DNA sequence: TGTGCCAGCAGCACCCCCTGGGACAGGGCGAACACTGAAGCTTTCTTT. The V call is TRBV28, the J call TRBJ1-1; 9 nucleotides line up with TRBD1. Germline lookup yields CDR1 MDHEN and CDR2 SYDVKM. With V trimmed by 6 bases and J by 1 base, 9 bases remained unmatched. CDR3 length: 16 residues.